One and the same sample provided the 22 T cell receptor beta chains below, sequenced in a study of T cell responses to AZD1222 COVID-19 vaccine. Assay: immunoSEQ multiplex PCR; the TCRdb copy retains only in-frame clones and omits some. In the table there are about 120,000 clones, about 90% of which are singletons. Sequences were derived from peripheral blood, sampled on day 0 of AZD1222 vaccination. The source of these receptors is an adult in good health.

The chain joins TRBV28 to TRBJ1-2, with a tentative D call TRBD1 (5 bases). CDR3 length: 14 amino acids. Trimming pared 4 bases from V and 2 bases from J, leaving 11 bases between. Germline CDR1 is MDHEN and CDR2 is SYDVKM. DNA of the CDR3: TGTGCCAGCAGTTATCCGGGGACCAACTATGGCTACACCTTC. Protein: CASSYPGTNYGYTF.

This clone was detected a few times. The gene calls are TRBV7-8 and TRBJ2-1; D is possibly TRBD1 (5 bases). This CDR3 region has 15 residues. V gave up 1 base and J gave up 4 bases, with 11 bases separating them. CDR1 is SGHVS, CDR2 FQNEAQ, per germline. CDR3 residues: CASSLDRQKYNEQFF. As DNA, the CDR3 is TGTGCCAGCAGCTTAGATAGACAGAAGTACAATGAGCAGTTCTTC.

The chain is built from TRBV14 and TRBJ1-2; D is undetermined. The CDR3 consists of 13 residues. Germline values: CDR1 SGHDN, CDR2 FVKESK. The V and J ends lost 1 base and 5 bases respectively, with 8 bases between them. The CDR3 spells CASSQGRRYGYTF. The CDR3 DNA sequence: TGTGCCAGCAGCCAAGGACGGAGGTATGGCTACACCTTC.

This chain uses TRBV4-1 with TRBJ1-1; no definite D call. CDR1 and CDR2 (germline): MGHRA, YSYEKL. Trimming took 3 bases from V and 4 from J, leaving 6 bases between them. The CDR3 extends over 12 amino acids. The CDR3, as DNA: TGCGCCAGCAGCCAGGATTTCACTGAAGCTTTCTTT. Encoded protein: CASSQDFTEAFF.

The chain is built from TRBV6-5 and TRBJ1-4; 10 nucleotides align to TRBD1. Germline assignment: CDR1 MNHEY and CDR2 SVGAGI. The CDR3 length is 14 residues. Trimming removed 7 bases from V and 7 bases from J; junction bases left unmatched: 6. CDR3 sequence reads: CASNPGTGVEKLFF. In DNA, the CDR3 is TGTGCCAGCAACCCCGGGACAGGGGTTGAAAAACTGTTTTTT.

V usage is TRBV14 and J usage is TRBJ2-2; 7 nucleotides line up with TRBD2. Looked up from germline, CDR1 is SGHDN and CDR2 is FVKESK. The CDR3 length is 12 residues. Germline trimming cut 8 bases from V and 3 bases from J; bases unmatched to any gene: 0. CDR3 DNA: TGTGCCAGCGCGGGGGACACCGGGGAGCTGTTTTTT. Translation: CASAGDTGELFF. Full variable domain (outside the CDR3, taken from reference TRBV14 and TRBJ2-2): EAGVTQFPSHSVIEKGQTVTLRCDPISGHDNLYWYRRVMGKEIKFLLHFVKESKQDESGMPNNRFLAERTGGTYSTLKVQPAELEDSGVYFCASAGDTGELFFGEGSRLTVL.

The rearrangement links TRBV30 to TRBJ1-2, with no clear D. V dropped 4 bases and J dropped 7 bases, with 16 bases sitting between them. From germline, CDR1 is GTSNPN and CDR2 SVGIG (reference sequence). This CDR3 region has 13 residues. CDR3 DNA sequence: TGTGCCTGGACGACGGATATGCTGGGTGGCTACACCTTC. This sequence encodes CAWTTDMLGGYTF.

The rearrangement joins TRBV9 to TRBJ1-1; no clear D gene. The CDR3 is made up of 14 amino acids. CDR1 is SGDLS and CDR2 is YYNGEE in the germline V gene. The V end lost 0 bases, the J end lost 2 bases, and 8 bases lay between the germline ends. CDR3 residues: CASSVGAANTEAFF. The DNA for the CDR3 is TGTGCCAGCAGCGTAGGGGCAGCCAACACTGAAGCTTTCTTT.

The genes are TRBV6-5 and TRBJ1-2; D gene uncertain. This CDR3 is built from 13 residues. V was clipped by 0 bases and J by 5 bases, with 7 bases between them. From germline, CDR1 is MNHEY and CDR2 SVGAGI. In nucleotides, the CDR3 is TGTGCCAGCAGTTACTCCACAGTATATGGCTACACCTTC. Translating it yields CASSYSTVYGYTF.

This clone came up once. The chain employs TRBV28 and TRBJ1-2; 8 nucleotides match TRBD1. The CDR3 runs to 15 residues. In germline, CDR1 is MDHEN, CDR2 SYDVKM. The trim removed 1 base at V and 8 bases at J, leaving 9 bases unmatched. CDR3 nucleotides: TGTGCCAGCAGTTTATTGCCCCAGGGGGCTCTGGGCTACACCTTC. This gives the protein CASSLLPQGALGYTF.

The rearrangement joins TRBV30 to TRBJ2-1; D is undetermined. Trimming pared 7 bases from V and 5 bases from J, leaving 12 bases between. Germline CDR1 is GTSNPN and CDR2 is SVGIG (reference sequence). The CDR3 is made up of 12 amino acids. CDR3: CASRYGNNEQFF. The CDR3 DNA is TGTGCCTCCCGGTATGGGAACAATGAGCAGTTCTTC.

This clone was observed a single time. The gene calls are TRBV13 and TRBJ2-5; D uncertain. The CDR3 spans 13 residues. Germline loops: CDR1 PRHDT, CDR2 FYEKMQ (reference sequence). V was cut by 4 bases and J by 4 bases, with 10 bases left in between. CDR3 nucleotide sequence: TGTGCCAGCAGCTCCTTCGGGCGAGAGACCCAGTACTTC. It encodes CASSSFGRETQYF.

This clone was observed a few times. The rearrangement links TRBV4-2 to TRBJ2-1; 7 bases are shared with TRBD2. CDR1 is LGHNA and CDR2 is YNFKEQ in the germline V gene. This CDR3 spans 16 amino acids. Trimming cost V 3 bases and J 5 bases; bases outside gene matches: 10. The CDR3 sequence: CASSQDGWGGNNEQFF. CDR3 in DNA: TGTGCCAGCAGCCAGGACGGATGGGGGGGGAACAATGAGCAGTTCTTC.

The sample holds a few counts of this clone. V gene TRBV5-6 combines with J gene TRBJ1-3; TRBD1 aligns across 7 bases. Germline-derived CDR1 and CDR2 are SGHDT and YYEEEE. With V trimmed by 3 bases and J by 0 bases, 12 bases remained unmatched. There are 18 residues in the CDR3. The CDR3 DNA follows: TGTGCCAGCAGCTCCACAGACGGGACAGTCTACTCTGGAAACACCATATATTTT. It yields the protein CASSSTDGTVYSGNTIYF. The whole variable domain, filled in from reference TRBV5-6 and TRBJ1-3, reads DAGVTQSPTHLIKTRGQQVTLRCSPKSGHDTVSWYQQALGQGPQFIFQYYEEEERQRGNFPDRFSGHQFPNYSSELNVNALLLGDSALYLCASSSTDGTVYSGNTIYFGEGSWLTVV.

The chain couples TRBV24-1 to TRBJ2-3; TRBD1 or TRBD2 may be the D gene (6 bases each). V was trimmed by 3 bases and J by 7 bases, leaving 16 bases between them. From germline, CDR1 is KGHDR and CDR2 SFDVKD. The CDR3 is made up of 15 amino acids. The CDR3 region is CATSDTAEGGNTQYF. Written as DNA, the CDR3 is TGTGCCACCAGTGATACCGCAGAGGGGGGAAATACGCAGTATTTT.

The chain joins TRBV3-1 (or the pseudogene TRBV3-2) to TRBJ2-3; 8 bases map to TRBD1. Per the germline V gene, CDR1 is LGHDT and CDR2 is YNNKEL (reference sequence). This CDR3 region has 15 residues. Trimming removed 2 bases from V and 5 bases from J; junction bases left unmatched: 6. The DNA for the CDR3 is TGTGCCAGCAGCCAACGGCAGGGGGCGGTAGATACGCAGTATTTT. Residues: CASSQRQGAVDTQYF.

The gene calls are TRBV28 and TRBJ1-5; D may be TRBD1 (6 bases). The CDR3 is 14 amino acids. Germline assignment: CDR1 MDHEN and CDR2 SYDVKM. The V and J ends lost 5 bases and 5 bases respectively, with 13 bases between them. The CDR3 sequence: CASSGQPQHQPQHF. In DNA form, the CDR3 reads TGTGCCAGCAGTGGACAGCCCCAACATCAGCCCCAGCATTTT. Combining the CDR3 with reference TRBV28 and TRBJ1-5 gives the whole variable domain DVKVTQSSRYLVKRTGEKVFLECVQDMDHENMFWYRQDPGLGLRLIYFSYDVKMKEKGDIPEGYSVSREKKERFSLILESASTNQTSMYLCASSGQPQHQPQHFGDGTRLSIL.

In its sample, this clone was seen once. This CDR3 is CASSLPPEDTEAFF. The CDR3 region has the DNA TGTGCCAGCAGTTTACCTCCTGAGGACACTGAAGCTTTCTTT. The chain employs TRBV28 and TRBJ1-1; no firm D call. V lost 2 bases and J lost 3, with 10 bases in between. The CDR3 length is 14 residues. The germline V gene has CDR1 MDHEN and CDR2 SYDVKM.

The chain links TRBV5-6 to TRBJ2-1; D is perhaps TRBD2 (5 bases). The CDR3 has 12 residues. Trimming took 2 bases from V and 12 from J, leaving 12 bases between them. The germline CDR1 and CDR2 sequences are SGHDT and YYEEEE. CDR3 nucleotide sequence: TGTGCCAGCAGCTTCGTCGGGAATATGCAGTTCTTC. This gives the protein CASSFVGNMQFF.

This chain connects TRBV25-1 to TRBJ2-1; D ambiguous. V was pared by 6 bases and J by 6 bases, with 6 bases between. Germline V gene lookup returns CDR1 MGHDK and CDR2 SYGVNS. The CDR3 totals 11 residues. The CDR3, as DNA: TGTGCCAGCAGCCCCCTCAATGAGCAGTTCTTC. This translates into CASSPLNEQFF.

The V and J genes are TRBV28 and TRBJ1-1, with 7 bases that match TRBD1. With V trimmed by 7 bases and J by 7 bases, 3 bases remained unmatched. Germline V gene lookup returns CDR1 MDHEN and CDR2 SYDVKM. The CDR3 has 11 amino acids. The DNA for the CDR3 is TGTGCCAGCACTAACAGGGGTGAAGCTTTCTTT. This codes for CASTNRGEAFF. Full variable domain (rest looked up from reference TRBV28 and TRBJ1-1): DVKVTQSSRYLVKRTGEKVFLECVQDMDHENMFWYRQDPGLGLRLIYFSYDVKMKEKGDIPEGYSVSREKKERFSLILESASTNQTSMYLCASTNRGEAFFGQGTRLTVV.

V gene TRBV27 combines with J gene TRBJ1-5; possible D gene TRBD1, 5 bases. Germline assignment: CDR1 MNHEY and CDR2 SMNVEV (reference sequence). Between the trimmed V and J ends, which lost 6 bases and 4 bases, there was a span of 7 bases. The CDR3 length is 12 residues. CDR3 sequence: CASRGGNQPQHF. DNA of the CDR3: TGTGCCAGCAGGGGGGGGAATCAGCCCCAGCATTTT.